This is a list of T cell receptor beta chains from one sample in a study of cytomegalovirus exposure and HLA in healthy donors. Repertoires were generated with immunoSEQ multiplex PCR, while TCRdb's copy carries only in-frame clones and drops some. Here the sample spans 150,000 to 200,000 clones, around 84% being singletons. Sequenced: PBMCs. These receptors came from a man younger than 35 in good health and CMV-seropositive. Each CDR3 is given with its conserved first and last residue.

>TRBV27
CASSHQSTDTQYF
>TRBV6-5
CASSWGQASGIGELFF
>TRBV27
CASSPGGGANVLTF
>TRBV6-5
CASSYTSGIKETQYF
>TRBV5-1
CASSWEGRSTDTQYF
>TRBV19
CASSTLESTDTQYF
>TRBV28
CAVRERAYSYEQYF
>TRBV28
CASRSPGSYEQYF
>TRBV28
CASSLTYDGGLAGGEQFF
>TRBV4-3
CASTRGGVGGYTF
>TRBV28
CVTSGVQETQYF
>TRBV27
CASSLTGGTGSADTQYF
>TRBV9
CASSPGQGGDTIYF
>TRBV6-5
CASSRGTHTEAFF
>TRBV7-6
CASTPLGLNTEAFF
>TRBV7-2
CASSSPGGTGELFF
>TRBV30
CASSRGSSYEQYF
>TRBV5-1
CASSFMQRPSTDTQYF
>TRBV7-9
CASSLAGGSNYGYTF
>TRBV6-4
CASSDSSSTGELFF
>TRBV28
CASSLGTSGTKQYF
>TRBV5-1
CASSPGTGIPQPQHF
>TRBV19
CASSRTPGQGQETQYF
>TRBV27
CASSLNSGLAAFGEQFF
>TRBV14
CASSQGSYEQYF
>TRBV11-2
CASSLIGERAEAFF
>TRBV5-4
CASSLGLAGYRGEETQYF
>TRBV27
CASSSPPGSYNEQFF
>TRBV5-6
CASSSGTRGFEDTQYF
>TRBV2
CASRSRGYSTDTQYF
>TRBV11-1
CASSRTGGAGYTF
>TRBV18
CASSPPAGSETQYF
>TRBV28
CASTDRGGDGYTF
>TRBV27
CASSPTSLHYEQYF
>TRBV5-6
CASSPAGLAGVEQYF
>TRBV29-1
CSAQAEFEAFF
>TRBV28
CASSLGDFETQYF
>TRBV18
CASSPQQGAPSGANVLTF
>TRBV4-2
CASSGRGDAYNEQFF
>TRBV7-2
CASSLPGQGERQYF
>TRBV23-1
CASSQSGPQKYNEQFF
>TRBV7-9
CASSSGGQEQYF
>TRBV2
CASSDSGRGYEQYF
>TRBV19
CASSTRGSAALGTLGANTEAFF
>TRBV9
CASSSHGTGEAEQYF
>TRBV29-1
CSARSVFPGQGGTGELFF
>TRBV4-2
CASSQDRRSGNTIYF
>TRBV5-1
CASRGGENEQFF
>TRBV7-9
CASSLPPGQGASNYGYTF
>TRBV4-3
CASSQADNSYNEQFF
>TRBV5-4
CASSVDRGYWEAFF
>TRBV6-1
CASTEGRSSYEQYF
>TRBV29-1
CSVGGQTDTQYF